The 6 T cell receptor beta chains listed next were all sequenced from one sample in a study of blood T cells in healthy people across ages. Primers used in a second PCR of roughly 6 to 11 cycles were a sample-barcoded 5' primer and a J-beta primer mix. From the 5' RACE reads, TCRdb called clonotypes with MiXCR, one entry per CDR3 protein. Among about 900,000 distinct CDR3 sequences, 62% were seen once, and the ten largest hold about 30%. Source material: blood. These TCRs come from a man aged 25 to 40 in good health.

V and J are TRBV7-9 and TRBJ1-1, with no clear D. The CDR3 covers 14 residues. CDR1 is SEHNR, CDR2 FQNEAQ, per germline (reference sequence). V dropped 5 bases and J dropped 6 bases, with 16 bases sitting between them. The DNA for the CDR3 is TGTGCCAGCAGCCCCAGACCTTTCGAACCTGAAGCTTTCTTT. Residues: CASSPRPFEPEAFF.

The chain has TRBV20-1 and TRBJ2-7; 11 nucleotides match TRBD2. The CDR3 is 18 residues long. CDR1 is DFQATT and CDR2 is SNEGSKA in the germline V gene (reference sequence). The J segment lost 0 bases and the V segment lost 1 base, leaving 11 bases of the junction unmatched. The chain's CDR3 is CSARAASGGPLSSYEQYF. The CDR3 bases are TGCAGTGCTAGAGCGGCTAGCGGGGGGCCCCTGAGCTCCTACGAGCAGTACTTC.

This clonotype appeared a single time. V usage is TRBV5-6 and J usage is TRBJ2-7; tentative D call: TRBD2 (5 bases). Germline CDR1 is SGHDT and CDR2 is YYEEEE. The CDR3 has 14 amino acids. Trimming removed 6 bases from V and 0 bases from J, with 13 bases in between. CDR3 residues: CASTNTGSSYEQYF. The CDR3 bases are TGTGCCAGCACCAACACGGGGAGCTCCTACGAGCAGTACTTC.

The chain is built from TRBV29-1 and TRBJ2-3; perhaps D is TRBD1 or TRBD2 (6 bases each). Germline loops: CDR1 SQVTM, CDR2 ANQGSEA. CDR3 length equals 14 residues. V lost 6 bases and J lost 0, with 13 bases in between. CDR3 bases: TGCAGCGTGAGCTCGGGGGCTAGCACAGATACGCAGTATTTT. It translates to CSVSSGASTDTQYF.

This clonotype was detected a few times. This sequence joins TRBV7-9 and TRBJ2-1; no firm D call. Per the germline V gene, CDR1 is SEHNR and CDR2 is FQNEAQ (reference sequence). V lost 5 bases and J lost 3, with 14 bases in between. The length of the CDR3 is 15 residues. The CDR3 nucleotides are TGTGCCAGCAGCCCACCCGGCCACCTCTACAATGAGCAGTTCTTC. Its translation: CASSPPGHLYNEQFF.

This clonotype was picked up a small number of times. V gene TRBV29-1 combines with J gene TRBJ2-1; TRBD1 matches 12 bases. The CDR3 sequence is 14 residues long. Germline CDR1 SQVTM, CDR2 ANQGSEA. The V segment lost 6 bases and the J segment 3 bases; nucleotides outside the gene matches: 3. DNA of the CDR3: TGCAGCGTGGGGACAGGGGGCGACTACAATGAGCAGTTCTTC. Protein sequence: CSVGTGGDYNEQFF.